A single sample is the source of the 5 T cell receptor beta chains below, sequenced in a study of blood T cell repertoires in COVID-19. Generated by immunoSEQ multiplex PCR, the TCRdb table keeps only in-frame clones and is missing some. This table holds tens of thousands of clones, roughly 74% found once. The sample comprised peripheral blood. The receptor source for this set is a man between 65 and 79 years old with COVID-19, enrolled during active disease.

The V gene is TRBV29-1, the J gene TRBJ1-2, with 8 bases identical to TRBD1. CDR1 SQVTM and CDR2 ANQGSEA come from the germline V gene. The CDR3 runs 13 residues. The ends lost 4 bases at V and 8 bases at J; junction bases unmatched: 9. CDR3 protein: CSVGQGADWGYTF. The CDR3 coding sequence is TGCAGCGTTGGGCAGGGGGCAGATTGGGGCTACACCTTC.

This clone showed up just once. The V gene is TRBV30, the J gene TRBJ1-5; D is undetermined. Trimming shortened V by 2 bases and J by 3 bases, and 8 bases separated the two germline ends. Per the germline V gene, CDR1 is GTSNPN and CDR2 is SVGIG (reference sequence). The CDR3 sequence is 13 residues long. The CDR3 DNA follows: TGTGCCTGGAGTTACCGACACAATCAGCCCCAGCATTTT. The encoded protein is CAWSYRHNQPQHF.

V usage is TRBV7-9 and J usage is TRBJ2-2, with D hard to call. This CDR3 is built from 14 residues. Germline lookup yields CDR1 SEHNR and CDR2 FQNEAQ (reference sequence). V shed 10 bases and J shed 0 bases, with 12 bases lying between them. CDR3 sequence: CAISLAANTGELFF. For the CDR3, the DNA is TGTGCCATAAGTCTGGCGGCGAACACCGGGGAGCTGTTTTTT.

In this sample, this clone turned up once. The chain joins TRBV7-9 to TRBJ1-1; unclear D gene. The CDR3 consists of 14 residues. The germline V gene encodes CDR1 SEHNR and CDR2 FQNEAQ (reference sequence). Trimming left V 5 bases short and J 3 bases short, with 13 bases between. CDR3 in amino acids: CASSPTIDYTEAFF. DNA for the CDR3: TGTGCCAGCAGCCCGACCATCGACTACACTGAAGCTTTCTTT.

This clone was counted a single time. The chain is built from TRBV20-1 and TRBJ1-1, with D perhaps matching TRBD1 (6 bases). The CDR3 length is 11 residues. The germline V gene has CDR1 DFQATT and CDR2 SNEGSKA (reference sequence). Trimming removed 2 bases at V and 10 bases at J, with 11 bases between. This CDR3 reads CSARQGYGAFF. The CDR3 nucleotides read TGCAGTGCTAGACAGGGGTATGGAGCTTTCTTT.